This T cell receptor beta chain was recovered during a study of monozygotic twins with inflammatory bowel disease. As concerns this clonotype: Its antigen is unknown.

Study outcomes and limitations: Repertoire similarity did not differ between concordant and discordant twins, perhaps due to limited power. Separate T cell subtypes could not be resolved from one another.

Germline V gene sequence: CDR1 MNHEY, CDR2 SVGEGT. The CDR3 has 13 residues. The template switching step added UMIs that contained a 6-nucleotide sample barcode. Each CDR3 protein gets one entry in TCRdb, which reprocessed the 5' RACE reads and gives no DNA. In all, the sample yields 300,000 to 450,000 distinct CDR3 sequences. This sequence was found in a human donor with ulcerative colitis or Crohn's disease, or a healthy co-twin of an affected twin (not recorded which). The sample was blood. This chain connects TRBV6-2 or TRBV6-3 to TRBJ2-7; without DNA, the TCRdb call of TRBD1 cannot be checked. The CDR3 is CASKTTGLFEQYF.